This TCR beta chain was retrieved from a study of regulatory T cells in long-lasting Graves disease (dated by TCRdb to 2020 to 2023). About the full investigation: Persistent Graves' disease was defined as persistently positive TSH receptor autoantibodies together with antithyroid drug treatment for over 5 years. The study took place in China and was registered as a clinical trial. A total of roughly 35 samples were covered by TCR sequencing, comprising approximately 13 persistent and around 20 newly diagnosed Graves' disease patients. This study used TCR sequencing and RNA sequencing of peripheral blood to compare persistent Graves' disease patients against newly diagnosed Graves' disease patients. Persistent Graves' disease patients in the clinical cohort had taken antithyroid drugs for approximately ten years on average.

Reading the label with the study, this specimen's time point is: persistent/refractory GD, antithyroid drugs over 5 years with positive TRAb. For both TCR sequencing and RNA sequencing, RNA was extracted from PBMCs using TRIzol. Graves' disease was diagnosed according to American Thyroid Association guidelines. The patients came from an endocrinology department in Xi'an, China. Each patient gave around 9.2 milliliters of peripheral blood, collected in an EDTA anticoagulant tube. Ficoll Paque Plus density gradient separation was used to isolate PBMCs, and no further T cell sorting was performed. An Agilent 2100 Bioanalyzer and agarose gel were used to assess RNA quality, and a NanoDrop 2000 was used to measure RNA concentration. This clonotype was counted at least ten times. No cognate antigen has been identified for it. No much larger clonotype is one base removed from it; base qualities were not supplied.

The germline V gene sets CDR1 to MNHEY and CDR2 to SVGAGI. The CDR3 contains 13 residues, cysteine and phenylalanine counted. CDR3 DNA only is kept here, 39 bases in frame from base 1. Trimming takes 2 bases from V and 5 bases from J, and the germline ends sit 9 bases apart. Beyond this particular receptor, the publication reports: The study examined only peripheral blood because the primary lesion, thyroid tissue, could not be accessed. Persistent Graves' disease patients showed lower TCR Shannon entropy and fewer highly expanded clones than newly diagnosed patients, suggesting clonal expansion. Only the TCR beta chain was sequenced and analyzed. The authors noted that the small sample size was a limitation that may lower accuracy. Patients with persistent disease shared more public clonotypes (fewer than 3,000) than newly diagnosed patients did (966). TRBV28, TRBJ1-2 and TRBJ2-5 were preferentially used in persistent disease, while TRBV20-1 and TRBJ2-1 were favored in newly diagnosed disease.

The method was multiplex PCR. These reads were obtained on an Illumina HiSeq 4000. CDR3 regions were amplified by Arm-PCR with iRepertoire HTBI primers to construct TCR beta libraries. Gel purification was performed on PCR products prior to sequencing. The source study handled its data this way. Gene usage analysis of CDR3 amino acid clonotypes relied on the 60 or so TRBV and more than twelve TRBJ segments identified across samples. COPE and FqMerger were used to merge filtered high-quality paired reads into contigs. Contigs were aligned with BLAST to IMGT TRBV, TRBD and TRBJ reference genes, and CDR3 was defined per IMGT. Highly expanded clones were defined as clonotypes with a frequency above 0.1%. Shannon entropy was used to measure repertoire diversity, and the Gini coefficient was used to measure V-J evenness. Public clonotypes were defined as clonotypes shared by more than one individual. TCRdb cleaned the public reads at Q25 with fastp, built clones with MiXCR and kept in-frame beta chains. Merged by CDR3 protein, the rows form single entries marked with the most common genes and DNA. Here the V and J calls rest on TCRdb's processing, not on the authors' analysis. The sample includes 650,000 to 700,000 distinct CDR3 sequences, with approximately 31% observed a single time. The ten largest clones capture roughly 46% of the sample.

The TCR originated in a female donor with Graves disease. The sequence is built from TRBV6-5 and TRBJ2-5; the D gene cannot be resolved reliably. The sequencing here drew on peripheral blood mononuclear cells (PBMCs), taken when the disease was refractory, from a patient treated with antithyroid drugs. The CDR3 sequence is CASSYPGRETQYF. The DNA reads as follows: TGTGCCAGCAGTTACCCAGGCCGGGAGACCCAGTACTTC.